This T cell receptor (beta chain) was sequenced during a study of Ad26.COV2.S vaccination and SARS-CoV-2 variants. V lost 5 bases, J lost 7 bases, and 8 bases lay in between. CDR3 length: 11 amino acids. From germline, CDR1 is SGHVS and CDR2 FQNEAQ. As to treatment: 15 to 20 received Ad26.COV2.S at low or high dose, single or two shots; about 5 received placebo; per-sample allocation not given. Sample collection was performed on day 63 after the first vaccine or placebo injection. Profiled with immunoSEQ multiplex PCR; TCRdb holds only in-frame clones, not every one. The sample includes hundreds of thousands of clones, 80% to 90% of them seen just once.

The V and J genes are TRBV7-8 and TRBJ1-2; weak D call: TRBD1 (5 bases). Sequenced material: peripheral blood, taken in a trial of Ad26.COV2.S vaccine versus placebo. The source is a person aged 18-60 years who received the Ad26.COV2.S COVID-19 vaccine or a placebo. Written as DNA, the CDR3 is TGTGCCAGCAGCCTCGGGGGTGGCTACACCTTC. It specifies CASSLGGGYTF.